Each of the 16 T cell receptor beta chains below was sequenced from the same sample in a study of early stage breast cancer tumors. The assay was immunoSEQ multiplex PCR, and TCRdb's table has in-frame clones only and misses some. The top ten clones hold about 3.6% of a sample with some 70,000 clones, 70% to 85% of them seen once. Specimen: blood. The receptors shown here come from a person between 60 and 69 years old with breast cancer.

J is TRBJ1-4 and V is TRBV4-2, with D maybe TRBD1 (6 bases). Germline V lookup: CDR1 LGHNA, CDR2 YNFKEQ. CDR3 length: 15 residues. V was shortened by 0 bases and J by 5 bases, with 10 bases between the two germline ends. The CDR3 coding sequence is TGTGCCAGCAGCCAAGATTTAAGGGGGAATGAAAAACTGTTTTTT. Its protein product is CASSQDLRGNEKLFF.

The rearrangement links TRBV18 to TRBJ1-2; TRBD1 matches at 7 bases. V was pared by 5 bases and J by 3 bases, with 3 bases of the junction left unmatched. The CDR3 runs to 13 residues. CDR1 KGHSH and CDR2 LQKENI come from the germline V gene. CDR3 nucleotides: TGTGCCAGCTCAGCGGGACAGCACTATGGCTACACCTTC. Its translation: CASSAGQHYGYTF.

This sequence joins TRBV4-1 and TRBJ1-2; D unresolved. Germline values: CDR1 MGHRA, CDR2 YSYEKL. Deletions cut 1 base from V and 7 bases from J, with 13 bases between. This CDR3 has 14 residues. CDR3: CASSQVGGWLGYTF. The CDR3 bases are TGCGCCAGCAGCCAAGTCGGCGGATGGCTTGGCTACACCTTC.

A single count supports this clone. The gene calls are TRBV11-2 and TRBJ2-7; 13 bases line up with TRBD2. CDR1 and CDR2 from the germline V gene are SGHAT and FQNNGV. Trimming at V came to 3 bases and at J to 0 bases, leaving 5 bases not matched to a gene. The CDR3 is made up of 17 amino acids. CDR3 sequence: CASSLTSGGSTSYEQYF. The CDR3 DNA sequence: TGTGCCAGCAGCTTGACTAGCGGGGGGTCGACCTCCTACGAGCAGTACTTC.

V usage is TRBV7-6 and J usage is TRBJ1-1; D not certain. The ends were cut back, 3 bases at V and 1 base at J, with 9 bases in the middle. The CDR3 consists of 14 residues. Looked up from germline, CDR1 is SGHVS and CDR2 is FNYEAQ. The CDR3 DNA reads as TGTGCCAGCAGCTTCTCTGGCGGGAACACTGAAGCTTTCTTT. It encodes CASSFSGGNTEAFF.

This clone was detected only once. The V gene is TRBV7-2, the J gene TRBJ2-3, with D possibly called TRBD1 or TRBD2 (5 bases each). This CDR3 region has 13 residues. Trimming removed 5 bases at V and 3 bases at J, with 9 bases between. Germline V CDR1 and CDR2: SGHTA, FQGNSA. CDR3 DNA: TGTGCCAGCAGCCGGGACCGAACAGATACGCAGTATTTT. Residues: CASSRDRTDTQYF. The full variable domain, in which reference TRBV7-2 and TRBJ2-3 provide the parts outside the CDR3, is GAGVSQSPSNKVTEKGKDVELRCDPISGHTALYWYRQSLGQGLEFLIYFQGNSAPDKSGLPSDRFSAERTGGSVSTLTIQRTQQEDSAVYLCASSRDRTDTQYFGPGTRLTVL.

V usage is TRBV27 and J usage is TRBJ2-7, with no clear D. V was cut by 7 bases and J by 7 bases, with 14 bases left in between. Germline V gene data show CDR1 as MNHEY and CDR2 as SMNVEV (reference sequence). The length of the CDR3 is 12 residues. The CDR3 reads CASTDGLGEQYF. DNA for the CDR3: TGTGCCAGCACGGACGGCCTAGGAGAGCAGTACTTC.

The chain uses TRBV20-1 and TRBJ1-2; D not certain. Trimming stripped 4 bases from V and 2 bases from J, with 5 bases between. Looked up from germline, CDR1 is DFQATT and CDR2 is SNEGSKA (reference sequence). The CDR3 contains 11 residues. CDR3 in amino acids: CSANMNYGYTF. CDR3 in DNA: TGCAGTGCTAATATGAACTATGGCTACACCTTC.

This chain links TRBV11-2 with TRBJ1-5, with D hard to call. The CDR3 is made up of 15 amino acids. The germline V gene has CDR1 SGHAT and CDR2 FQNNGV. The germline V and J ends were trimmed by 2 bases and 3 bases, with 11 bases remaining between them. The CDR3 coding sequence is TGTGCCAGCAGCTTATCACGGACTCCCAATCAGCCCCAGCATTTT. Translation: CASSLSRTPNQPQHF.

This clone was detected only a few times. The rearrangement joins TRBV6-5 to TRBJ1-5; D is unclear. Germline lookup yields CDR1 MNHEY and CDR2 SVGAGI. This CDR3 comprises 13 residues. The V end was cut by 10 bases, the J end by 2 bases, with 12 bases between. CDR3 in DNA: TGTGCCACCTCAGTGCTCCGCAATCAGCCCCAGCATTTT. Its protein product is CATSVLRNQPQHF.

The rearrangement joins TRBV7-9 to TRBJ2-1; 7 bases are shared with TRBD1. CDR1 and CDR2 (germline): SEHNR, FQNEAQ (reference sequence). The CDR3 spans 15 residues. J gave up 4 bases and V 5 bases, and 8 bases lay outside the gene matches. The CDR3 is CASSLGQTFYNEQFF. Here the CDR3 DNA reads TGTGCCAGCAGCCTGGGACAGACCTTTTACAATGAGCAGTTCTTC. The complete variable domain, with remaining parts taken from reference TRBV7-9 and TRBJ2-1, reads DTGVSQNPRHKITKRGQNVTFRCDPISEHNRLYWYRQTLGQGPEFLTYFQNEAQLEKSRLLSDRFSAERPKGSFSTLEIQRTEQGDSAMYLCASSLGQTFYNEQFFGPGTRLTVL.

The table lists this clone with a few counts. This rearrangement joins TRBV5-1 to TRBJ1-6; D not resolved. CDR3 length: 13 amino acids. V lost 2 bases to trimming and J lost 7 bases, with 7 bases between them. Germline CDR1 is SGHRS and CDR2 is YFSETQ. CDR3 in DNA: TGCGCCAGCAGCTTCGGACCGAATTCACCCCTCCACTTT. It specifies CASSFGPNSPLHF.

The chain joins TRBV7-9 to TRBJ1-2; D unclear. The CDR3 contains 13 residues. The V end lost 0 bases, the J end lost 8 bases, and 10 bases lay between the germline ends. Germline V gene lookup returns CDR1 SEHNR and CDR2 FQNEAQ (reference sequence). The CDR3 region is CASSLAPHQGYTF. As DNA, the CDR3 is TGTGCCAGCAGCTTAGCCCCACACCAGGGCTACACCTTC. Together with reference TRBV7-9 and TRBJ1-2, the CDR3 gives the full variable domain: DTGVSQNPRHKITKRGQNVTFRCDPISEHNRLYWYRQTLGQGPEFLTYFQNEAQLEKSRLLSDRFSAERPKGSFSTLEIQRTEQGDSAMYLCASSLAPHQGYTFGSGTRLTVV.

This rearrangement joins TRBV18 to TRBJ2-1; perhaps TRBD1 as D (5 bases). Germline V gene lookup returns CDR1 KGHSH and CDR2 LQKENI. V dropped 4 bases and J dropped 2 bases, with 12 bases sitting between them. CDR3 length equals 15 residues. The CDR3 loop reads CASSLQGAAYNEQFF. The DNA for the CDR3 is TGTGCCAGCTCACTCCAGGGTGCCGCCTACAATGAGCAGTTCTTC.

The genes are TRBV6-6 and TRBJ1-1; D is unclear. The V gene lost 2 bases and the J gene lost 0 bases, with 7 bases spanning the gap. Germline CDR1 is MNHNY and CDR2 is SVGAGI (reference sequence). The CDR3 length is 14 residues. CDR3 sequence: CASSYGIMNTEAFF. The DNA for the CDR3 is TGTGCCAGCAGTTACGGTATTATGAACACTGAAGCTTTCTTT.

V gene TRBV28 combines with J gene TRBJ1-1; no clear D gene. CDR1 is MDHEN, CDR2 SYDVKM, per germline. With 5 bases removed from V and 1 base from J, the gap between germline ends came to 14 bases. The CDR3 contains 15 residues. Here the CDR3 DNA reads TGTGCCAGCAGTCTCGGACCCTACGGGAACACTGAAGCTTTCTTT. Translation gives CASSLGPYGNTEAFF.